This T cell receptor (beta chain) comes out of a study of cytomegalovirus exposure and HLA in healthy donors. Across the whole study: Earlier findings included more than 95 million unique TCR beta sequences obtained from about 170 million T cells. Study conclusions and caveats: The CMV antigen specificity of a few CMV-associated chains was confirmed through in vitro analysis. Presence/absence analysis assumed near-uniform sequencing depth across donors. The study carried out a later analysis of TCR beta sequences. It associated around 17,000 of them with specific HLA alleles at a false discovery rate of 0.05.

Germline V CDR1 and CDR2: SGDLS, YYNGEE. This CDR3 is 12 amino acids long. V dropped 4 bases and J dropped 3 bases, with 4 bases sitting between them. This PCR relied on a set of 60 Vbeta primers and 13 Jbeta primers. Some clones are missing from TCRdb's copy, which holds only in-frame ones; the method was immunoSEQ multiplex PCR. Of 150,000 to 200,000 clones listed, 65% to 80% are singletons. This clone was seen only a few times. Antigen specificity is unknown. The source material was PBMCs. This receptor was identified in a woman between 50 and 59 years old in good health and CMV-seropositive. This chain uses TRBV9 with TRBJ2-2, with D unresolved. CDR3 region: CASSPDTGELFF. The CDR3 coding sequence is TGTGCCAGCAGCCCCGACACCGGGGAGCTGTTTTTT.